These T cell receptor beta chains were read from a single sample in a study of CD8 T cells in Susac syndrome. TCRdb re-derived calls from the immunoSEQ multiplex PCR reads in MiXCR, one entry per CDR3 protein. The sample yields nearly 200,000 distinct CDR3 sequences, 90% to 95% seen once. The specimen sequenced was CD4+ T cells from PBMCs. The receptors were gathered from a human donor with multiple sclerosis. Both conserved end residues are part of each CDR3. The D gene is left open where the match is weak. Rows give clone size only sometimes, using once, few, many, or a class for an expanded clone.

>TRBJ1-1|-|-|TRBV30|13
CAWKGPMGTEAFF
TGTGCCTGGAAGGGGCCGATGGGCACTGAAGCTTTCTTT
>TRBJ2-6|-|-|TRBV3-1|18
CASSQWGHRSSGANVLTF
TGTGCCAGCAGCCAATGGGGACACCGTAGCTCTGGGGCCAACGTCCTGACTTTC
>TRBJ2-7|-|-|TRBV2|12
CASTGNHYEQYF
TGTGCCAGCACTGGGAACCACTACGAGCAGTACTTC
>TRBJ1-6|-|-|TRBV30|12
CAYVGRNSPLHF
TGTGCCTATGTGGGACGGAATTCACCCCTCCACTTT
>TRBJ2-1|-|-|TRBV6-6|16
CASSARGATALDEQFF
TGTGCCAGCAGTGCCCGGGGGGCAACGGCCCTCGATGAGCAGTTCTTC
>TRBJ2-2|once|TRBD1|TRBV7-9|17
CASRPPWTGINTGELFF
TGTGCCAGCAGACCCCCTTGGACAGGGATAAACACCGGGGAGCTGTTTTTT
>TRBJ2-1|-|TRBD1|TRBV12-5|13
CASGLDRAREQFF
TGTGCTAGTGGTCTTGACAGGGCCAGGGAGCAGTTCTTC
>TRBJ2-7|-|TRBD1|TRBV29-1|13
CSVEGTEFDEQYF
TGCAGCGTTGAGGGGACAGAATTTGACGAGCAGTACTTC
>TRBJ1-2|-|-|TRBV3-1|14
CASSQEGALSGYTF
TGTGCCAGCAGCCAAGAGGGGGCACTATCTGGCTACACCTTC
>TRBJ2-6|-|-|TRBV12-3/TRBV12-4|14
CASGTSSGANVLTF
TGTGCCAGCGGAACGAGCTCTGGGGCCAACGTCCTGACTTTC
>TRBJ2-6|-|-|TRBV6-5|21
CASSYSRRIGRWISGANVLTF
TGTGCCAGCAGTTACTCGAGACGCATAGGGAGATGGATATCTGGGGCCAACGTCCTGACTTTC
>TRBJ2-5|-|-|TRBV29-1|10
CSGLLGTQYF
TGCAGCGGCTTGCTTGGGACCCAGTACTTC
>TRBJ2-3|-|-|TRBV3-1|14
CASSQEGGTDTQYF
TGTGCCAGCAGCCAAGAGGGAGGCACAGATACGCAGTATTTT
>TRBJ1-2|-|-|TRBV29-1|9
CSVEEGYTF
TGCAGCGTTGAAGAAGGCTACACCTTC
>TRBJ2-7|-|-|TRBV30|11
CAWSLASEQYF
TGTGCCTGGAGTTTGGCCAGCGAGCAGTACTTC
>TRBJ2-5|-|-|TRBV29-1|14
CSARTPGYQETQYF
TGCAGCGCCCGAACCCCAGGGTACCAAGAGACCCAGTACTTC
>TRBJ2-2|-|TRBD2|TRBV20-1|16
CSARGPGLASTGELFF
TGCAGTGCTAGGGGGCCGGGACTAGCAAGCACCGGGGAGCTGTTTTTT
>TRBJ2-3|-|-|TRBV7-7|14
CASSLGSGSDTQYF
TGTGCTAGCAGCTTGGGTTCGGGGTCCGATACGCAGTATTTT
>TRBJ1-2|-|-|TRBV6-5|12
CASSRGRLGYTF
TGTGCCAGCAGCCGCGGACGTCTTGGCTACACCTTC
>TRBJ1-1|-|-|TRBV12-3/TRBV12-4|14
CASSYQRMNTEAFF
TGTGCCAGCAGCTACCAGAGAATGAACACTGAAGCTTTCTTT
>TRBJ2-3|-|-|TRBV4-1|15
CASSPRLVGEDTQYF
TGCGCCAGCAGCCCACGACTAGTTGGGGAAGATACGCAGTATTTT
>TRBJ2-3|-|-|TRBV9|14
CASTPLGATDTQYF
TGTGCCAGCACCCCATTAGGGGCCACAGATACGCAGTATTTT
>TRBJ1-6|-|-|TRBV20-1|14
CSATKGIYNSPLHF
TGCAGTGCTACTAAGGGGATCTATAATTCACCCCTCCACTTT